The 2 T cell receptor beta chains below were found in one sample sequenced in a study of T cell changes during pregnancy in multiple sclerosis. Profiling relied on immunoSEQ multiplex PCR, and the TCRdb table lists in-frame clones only, not all of them. The sample holds nearly 110,000 clones, 80% to 95% seen once. The material was peripheral blood, obtained after pregnancy. These receptors all stem from a female donor with multiple sclerosis, enrolled in a pregnancy study.

V is TRBV4-1 and J is TRBJ2-5; 9 bases are shared with TRBD2. CDR1 MGHRA and CDR2 YSYEKL come from the germline V gene. Unmatched junction bases numbered 3, after V lost 0 bases and J lost 4 bases. This CDR3 is built from 15 residues. CDR3 sequence: CASSQEGAGGETQYF. As DNA, the CDR3 is TGCGCCAGCAGCCAAGAAGGAGCGGGAGGAGAGACCCAGTACTTC.

This chain uses TRBV2 with TRBJ2-1; TRBD2 aligns across 13 bases. Germline CDR1 SNHLY, CDR2 FYNNEI. J lost 7 bases, V lost 6 bases, and 6 bases had no gene match. The CDR3 runs 15 residues. The CDR3 DNA reads as TGTGCCAGCAGCGCTCCGGGACTAGCGGGGAATGAGCAGTTCTTC. Translating it yields CASSAPGLAGNEQFF.